This TCR beta chain is from a study of chemoradiotherapy in HPV16-positive cancers. Turning to the study itself: Candidate HPV-specific T-cell clones and common TCR motifs came from functional assays in a couple of HPV16-positive patients.

Remarks on this clone: Its target is not known.

From germline, CDR1 is SGHTA and CDR2 FQGNSA. Between the trimmed V and J ends, which lost 2 bases and 4 bases, there was a span of 10 bases. CDR3 length equals 14 residues. The assay was immunoSEQ multiplex PCR, and TCRdb's table has in-frame clones only and misses some. The sample lists over 10,000 clones, 76% seen once, with 2.2% in the top ten. Samples were taken several times over chemoradiotherapy. Study-level points and caveats: Non-HPV-specific T cells did not expand in tumors during treatment, whereas candidate HPV-specific clones and E7-related motifs did. Only a couple of HPV16-positive patients supplied the functional HPV-specificity definition.

This rearrangement joins TRBV7-2 to TRBJ2-3; D is perhaps TRBD2 (5 bases). Sample acquisition took place from a patient who underwent chemoradiotherapy. The TCR comes from a human donor with HPV-associated anogenital cancer. The CDR3 DNA follows: TGTGCCAGCAGCTTAAGGATGCGGGCAGATACGCAGTATTTT. It is translated as CASSLRMRADTQYF.